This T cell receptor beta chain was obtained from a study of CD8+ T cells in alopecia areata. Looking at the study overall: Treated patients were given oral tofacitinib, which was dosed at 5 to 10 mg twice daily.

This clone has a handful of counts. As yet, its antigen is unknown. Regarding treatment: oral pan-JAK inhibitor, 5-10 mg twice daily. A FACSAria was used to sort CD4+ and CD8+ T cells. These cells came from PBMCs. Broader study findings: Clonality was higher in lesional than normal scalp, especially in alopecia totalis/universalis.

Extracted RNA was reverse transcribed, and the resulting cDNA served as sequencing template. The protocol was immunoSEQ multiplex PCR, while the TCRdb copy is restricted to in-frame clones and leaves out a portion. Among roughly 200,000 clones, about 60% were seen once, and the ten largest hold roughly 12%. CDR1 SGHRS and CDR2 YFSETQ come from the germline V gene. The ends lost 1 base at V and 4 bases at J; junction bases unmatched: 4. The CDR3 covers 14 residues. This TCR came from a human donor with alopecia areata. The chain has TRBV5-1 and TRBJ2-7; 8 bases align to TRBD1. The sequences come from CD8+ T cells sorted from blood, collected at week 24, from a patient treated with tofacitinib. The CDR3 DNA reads TGCGCCAGCAGCTTGAGCGGACAGGGATACGAGCAGTACTTC. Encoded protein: CASSLSGQGYEQYF. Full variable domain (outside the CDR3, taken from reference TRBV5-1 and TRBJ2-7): KAGVTQTPRYLIKTRGQQVTLSCSPISGHRSVSWYQQTPGQGLQFLFEYFSETQRNKGNFPGRFSGRQFSNSRSEMNVSTLELGDSALYLCASSLSGQGYEQYFGPGTRLTVT.